Reported below is one T cell receptor (beta chain). The antigen is not known. This sample is part of a study of vaccination effects on CD4 cells after COVID-19. Findings and caveats of the study: Researchers reported few convalescent patients and no early post-infection timepoints in the study. Clones from infection and from vaccination both contracted markedly late after vaccination.

Germline CDR1 MGHRA, CDR2 YSYEKL. The CDR3 covers 16 residues. Trimming took off 0 bases at V and 2 bases at J, with 11 bases between the two ends. Repertoires were generated with immunoSEQ multiplex PCR, while TCRdb's copy carries only in-frame clones and drops some. The table includes some 39,000 clones, around 76% detected once. Following culture for 9 to 11 days, CD4+ T cells were isolated. The rearrangement links TRBV4-1 to TRBJ2-4; D unresolved. Sequencing was performed on CD4+ T cells from PBMCs cultured without peptide, taken before COVID-19 vaccination. The sequence came from a human donor who received a COVID-19 vaccine. For the CDR3, the DNA is TGCGCCAGCAGCCAAGATCCCGACCGTTCCAAAAACATTCAGTACTTC. Its protein is CASSQDPDRSKNIQYF.